This TCR beta chain was documented in a study of blood T cell repertoires in COVID-19. Overall study context: Specimens from acute and convalescent COVID-19 originated in the United States, Italy and Spain.

The V gene lost 0 bases and the J gene lost 4 bases, with 22 bases spanning the gap. The CDR3 loop spans 19 amino acids. The germline CDR1 and CDR2 sequences are LGHNA and YSLEER. Sequencing was performed with immunoSEQ multiplex PCR; in TCRdb, only in-frame clones are kept and a portion is missing. The data contain some 260,000 clones, 88% of them singletons. V gene TRBV4-3 combines with J gene TRBJ2-1, with a possible D match to TRBD2 (5 bases). The sequencing input was peripheral blood. This receptor was obtained from a human donor in a cohort sampled during active COVID-19. The CDR3 loop reads CASSQDSERPPIIYNEQFF. The CDR3 region has the DNA TGCGCCAGCAGCCAAGATAGCGAGCGGCCACCCATAATATACAATGAGCAGTTCTTC.